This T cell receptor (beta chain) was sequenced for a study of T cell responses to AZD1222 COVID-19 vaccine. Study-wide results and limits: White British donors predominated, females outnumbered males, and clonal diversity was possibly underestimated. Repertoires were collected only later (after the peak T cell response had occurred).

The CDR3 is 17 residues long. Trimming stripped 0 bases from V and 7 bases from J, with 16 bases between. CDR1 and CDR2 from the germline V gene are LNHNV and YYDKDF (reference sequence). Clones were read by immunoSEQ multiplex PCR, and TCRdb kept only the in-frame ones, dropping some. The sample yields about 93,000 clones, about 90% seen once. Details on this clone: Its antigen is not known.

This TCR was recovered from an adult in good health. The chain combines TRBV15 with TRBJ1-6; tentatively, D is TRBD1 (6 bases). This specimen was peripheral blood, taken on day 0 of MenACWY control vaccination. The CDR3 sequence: CATSRDPWGARNSPLHF. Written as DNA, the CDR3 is TGTGCCACCAGCAGAGACCCGTGGGGGGCACGGAATTCACCCCTCCACTTT. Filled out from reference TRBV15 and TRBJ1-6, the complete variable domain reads DAMVIQNPRYQVTQFGKPVTLSCSQTLNHNVMYWYQQKSSQAPKLLFHYYDKDFNNEADTPDNFQSRRPNTSFCFLDIRSPGLGDTAMYLCATSRDPWGARNSPLHFGNGTRLTVT.